The 15 T cell receptor beta chains reported below all come from one sample, sequenced in a study of blood T cell repertoires in COVID-19. Measured with immunoSEQ multiplex PCR; TCRdb has only the in-frame clones, and not every one. The repertoire holds approximately 220,000 clones, with 86% as singletons. Sequencing was done on a sample of PBMCs or T cells enriched from blood (not recorded which). These receptors were collected from a woman in her twenties or thirties who had been exposed to COVID-19.

This clone was observed a few times. The chain uses TRBV19 and TRBJ2-7, with 10 bases that match TRBD1. CDR1 and CDR2 from the germline V gene are LNHDA and SQIVND (reference sequence). This CDR3 contains 17 residues. With 0 bases clipped from V and 4 bases from J, the junction kept 9 bases outside the gene matches. CDR3 residues: CASSIDSPGQGFYEQYF. CDR3 bases: TGTGCCAGTAGTATAGACTCTCCGGGACAGGGGTTTTACGAGCAGTACTTC.

The chain uses TRBV21-1 and TRBJ2-2; TRBD2 is the table's D call and was not checked against the DNA. TRBV21-1 has pseudogene status. This CDR3 is built from 16 residues. Written as DNA, the CDR3 is TGTGCCAGCAGCAAACCCGACGGGTCGAACACCGGGGAGCTGTTTTTT. It encodes CASSKPDGSNTGELFF.

The V gene is TRBV29-1, the J gene TRBJ2-7; weak D call: TRBD1 (6 bases). CDR1 SQVTM and CDR2 ANQGSEA come from the germline V gene. This CDR3 spans 11 amino acids. The V gene lost 6 bases and the J gene lost 4 bases, with 10 bases spanning the gap. CDR3 sequence: CSVLQGYEQYF. For the CDR3, the DNA is TGCAGCGTCTTACAGGGTTACGAGCAGTACTTC.

This chain connects TRBV9 to TRBJ1-1; D not resolved. Trimming took 2 bases from V and 0 from J, leaving 8 bases between them. Germline values: CDR1 SGDLS, CDR2 YYNGEE. This CDR3 region has 14 residues. Here the CDR3 DNA reads TGTGCCAGCAGCGTTGACGGGATGAACACTGAAGCTTTCTTT. Residues: CASSVDGMNTEAFF.

The chain is built from TRBV24-1 and TRBJ1-5; 8 bases map to TRBD1. V gave up 6 bases and J gave up 4 bases; unmatched junction bases: 7. The CDR3 consists of 15 residues. CDR1 is KGHDR and CDR2 is SFDVKD in the germline V gene. The chain's CDR3 is CATSQRQGSNQPQHF. CDR3 in DNA: TGTGCCACCAGTCAGAGACAGGGGTCTAATCAGCCCCAGCATTTT.

This chain joins TRBV5-1 and TRBJ2-2, with TRBD1 as a possible D gene (6 bases). Trimming pared 7 bases from V and 4 bases from J, leaving 14 bases between. This CDR3 is built from 14 residues. Germline CDR1 SGHRS, CDR2 YFSETQ. CDR3 residues: CASRIRTATGELFF. The CDR3 DNA follows: TGCGCCAGCCGAATCCGGACAGCCACCGGGGAGCTGTTTTTT. Full variable domain (missing parts from reference TRBV5-1 and TRBJ2-2): KAGVTQTPRYLIKTRGQQVTLSCSPISGHRSVSWYQQTPGQGLQFLFEYFSETQRNKGNFPGRFSGRQFSNSRSEMNVSTLELGDSALYLCASRIRTATGELFFGEGSRLTVL.

This chain links TRBV3-1 (or the pseudogene TRBV3-2) with TRBJ2-7; D gene unclear. Germline CDR1 is LGHDT and CDR2 is YNNKEL (reference sequence). V was trimmed by 3 bases and J by 3 bases, leaving 3 bases between them. The CDR3 consists of 11 residues. DNA for the CDR3: TGTGCCAGCAGCCACAGCTACGAGCAGTACTTC. It specifies CASSHSYEQYF.

The chain combines TRBV11-3 with TRBJ1-1; TRBD1 matches 7 bases. There are 13 residues in the CDR3. Trimming cost V 4 bases and J 4 bases; bases outside gene matches: 3. The germline V gene encodes CDR1 SGHNT and CDR2 YENEEA. DNA for the CDR3: TGTGCCAGCAGCTCGACAGGGCGCACTGAAGCTTTCTTT. It encodes CASSSTGRTEAFF.

This clone was counted once. The chain couples TRBV27 to TRBJ2-7; D might be TRBD1 (6 bases). Looked up from germline, CDR1 is MNHEY and CDR2 is SMNVEV (reference sequence). V was cut by 6 bases and J by 2 bases, with 17 bases left in between. The CDR3 runs to 15 residues. The CDR3 reads CASRHDRFLTYEQYF. CDR3 nucleotides: TGTGCCAGCAGACATGACAGGTTCCTTACCTACGAGCAGTACTTC.

This chain connects TRBV4-1 to TRBJ1-3, with D possibly matching TRBD1 (5 bases). This CDR3 contains 15 residues. The V gene's germline CDR1 is MGHRA and CDR2 YSYEKL. With 4 bases removed from V and 3 bases from J, the gap between germline ends came to 13 bases. CDR3 sequence reads: CASSPTQVDGNTIYF. The CDR3 DNA reads as TGCGCCAGCAGCCCGACACAGGTGGATGGAAACACCATATATTTT.

This clone appeared a few times. CDR3 nucleotide sequence: TGTGCCAGCTCAGCGCACGGGGGGCAGGACACTGAAGCTTTCTTT. It translates to CASSAHGGQDTEAFF. J is TRBJ1-1 and V is TRBV18, with a possible D match to TRBD1 (6 bases). V lost 5 bases, J lost 3 bases, and 16 bases lay in between. This CDR3 is built from 15 residues. CDR1 is KGHSH and CDR2 is LQKENI in the germline V gene.

The CDR3 sequence is CASSQAETQYF. The DNA for the CDR3 is TGTGCCAGCAGCCAAGCGGAGACCCAGTACTTC. The V and J genes are TRBV3-1 (or the pseudogene TRBV3-2) and TRBJ2-5; D gene unclear. The V end was cut by 1 base, the J end by 5 bases, with 2 bases between. CDR3 size: 11 residues. Germline V CDR1 and CDR2: LGHDT, YNNKEL (reference sequence).

CDR3 amino acids: CASSPITSGRGEQFF. The CDR3 coding sequence is TGTGCCAGCAGCCCTATCACTAGCGGGAGGGGTGAGCAGTTCTTC. This rearrangement joins TRBV7-9 to TRBJ2-1; 13 bases fit TRBD2. The junction had 7 bases not matched to a gene; V was cut back by 5 bases and J by 9 bases. The CDR3 totals 15 residues. The germline CDR1 and CDR2 sequences are SEHNR and FQNEAQ (reference sequence).

This chain joins TRBV15 and TRBJ1-2; D perhaps matches TRBD1 (5 bases). The CDR3 length is 16 residues. Trimming stripped 2 bases from V and 0 bases from J, with 13 bases between. From germline, CDR1 is LNHNV and CDR2 YYDKDF (reference sequence). CDR3 region: CATSRFDSFSNYGYTF. CDR3 nucleotide sequence: TGTGCCACCAGCAGATTTGACAGCTTCTCTAACTATGGCTACACCTTC.

This chain joins TRBV3-1 (or the pseudogene TRBV3-2) and TRBJ2-5; TRBD2 matches at 7 bases. The J segment lost 5 bases and the V segment lost 10 bases, leaving 10 bases of the junction unmatched. This CDR3 spans 13 amino acids. The germline V gene has CDR1 LGHDT and CDR2 YNNKEL (reference sequence). For the CDR3, the DNA is TGTGCCACCGAGGTGAAGGGAGGGGAGACCCAGTACTTC. Amino acid sequence: CATEVKGGETQYF.